This TCR beta chain stems from a study of cytomegalovirus exposure and HLA in healthy donors. The overall study: A previous analysis identified around 120 million unique TCR beta sequences derived from some 200 million T cells. Findings and limits, study-wide: Later analysis showed most CMV-associated TCR beta chains appearing HLA-restricted. It emerged from a later analysis that several of the most significant clusters appeared to be linked to common viral pathogens.

V gave up 4 bases and J gave up 0 bases; unmatched junction bases: 1. Germline assignment: CDR1 MGHDK and CDR2 SYGVNS. The CDR3 is 14 amino acids. As for this clone: As yet, its antigen is unknown.

Primers for the PCR totalled 60 Vbeta and 13 Jbeta. Assay: immunoSEQ multiplex PCR; the TCRdb copy retains only in-frame clones and omits some. The sample comprises about 160,000 clones, 87% of which are singletons, and 0.8% to 1% rests with the top ten. This clonotype was sampled from a woman in her thirties in good health and CMV-seronegative. Material for sequencing was PBMCs. The chain uses TRBV25-1 and TRBJ1-1; 8 bases align to TRBD1. The CDR3 loop reads CASSATGVNTEAFF. The DNA of the CDR3 is TGTGCCAGCAGTGCGACAGGGGTGAACACTGAAGCTTTCTTT.